These 21 T cell receptor beta chains came from one sample sequenced in a study of monozygotic twins with inflammatory bowel disease. TCRdb reprocessed the 5' RACE reads; each CDR3 protein has one entry and no DNA is given. The table for this sample gives about 440,000 distinct CDR3 sequences. The sequencing sample was made of blood. Every receptor here comes from a human donor with ulcerative colitis or Crohn's disease, or a healthy co-twin of an affected twin (not recorded which).

The J gene is TRBJ1-6, the V gene TRBV6-1; checking the TCRdb D call of TRBD1 is not possible without DNA. This CDR3 region has 16 residues. The V gene's germline CDR1 is MNHNS and CDR2 SASEGT. The CDR3 is CASRPDRGANNSPLHF.

This chain joins TRBV4-1 and TRBJ1-1; there is no DNA to check the TCRdb D call of TRBD1. CDR1 is MGHRA and CDR2 is YSYEKL in the germline V gene. The CDR3 runs to 14 residues. CDR3 residues: CASSQTPDPGEAFF.

This chain links TRBV20-1 with TRBJ1-1; TCRdb picks TRBD1, but there is no DNA to check that call. Germline assignment: CDR1 DFQATT and CDR2 SNEGSKA (reference sequence). CDR3 length: 15 residues. The CDR3 sequence: CSARDWAQGIAEAFF.

The V and J genes are TRBV29-1 and TRBJ2-1; lacking DNA, the TRBD2 call made by TCRdb goes unchecked. Per germline, CDR1 SQVTM and CDR2 ANQGSEA. CDR3 length equals 19 residues. The CDR3 is CSVEGWTSGGASSYNEQFF.

V gene TRBV12-3 or TRBV12-4 combines with J gene TRBJ2-7. The CDR3 sequence is 12 residues long. CDR3 protein: CASTTNPYEQYF.

The chain employs TRBV20-1 and TRBJ2-1; TCRdb's D gene call, TRBD2, goes unchecked for lack of DNA. The CDR3 length is 19 residues. The germline gives CDR1 DFQATT, CDR2 SNEGSKA (reference sequence). CDR3 loop: CSALEPFSGGAFVYNEQFF.

This chain links TRBV29-1 with TRBJ2-7; the D call from TCRdb, TRBD2, cannot be confirmed without DNA. CDR3 length: 14 residues. Per germline, CDR1 SQVTM and CDR2 ANQGSEA. CDR3 protein: CSVGSKAGRYEQYF.

V and J are TRBV18 and TRBJ2-7; TCRdb proposes TRBD2, but this gene call is untestable without DNA. The germline gives CDR1 KGHSH, CDR2 LQKENI. The CDR3 consists of 15 residues. The chain's CDR3 is CASPRTGLAGGPANF. The entire variable domain, with the rest obtained from reference TRBV18 and TRBJ2-7, is as follows: NAGVMQNPRHLVRRRGQEARLRCSPMKGHSHVYWYRQLPEEGLKFMVYLQKENIIDESGMPKERFSAEFPKEGPSILRIQQVVRGDSAAYFCASPRTGLAGGPANFGPGTRLTVT.

This chain links TRBV11-2 with TRBJ1-1; TCRdb's D call of TRBD1 is untestable without DNA. CDR1 and CDR2 from the germline V gene are SGHAT and FQNNGV. There are 14 residues in the CDR3. CDR3 amino acids: CASSFSGPNTEAFF.

This sequence joins TRBV10-2 and TRBJ2-2; the TCRdb call, TRBD1, lacks DNA for checking. This CDR3 is 15 amino acids long. Per the germline V gene, CDR1 is WSHSY and CDR2 is SAAADI. CDR3 region: CASSEQQGAIGELFF.

V gene TRBV6-1 combines with J gene TRBJ1-6. Germline CDR1 and CDR2: MNHNS and SASEGT. CDR3 length: 14 amino acids. CDR3 protein: CASSESRFNSPLHF.

This chain joins TRBV5-4 and TRBJ1-3. The CDR3 runs 15 residues. Germline V gene sequence: CDR1 SGHNT, CDR2 YYREEE (reference sequence). The chain's CDR3 is CASSSAGSSGNTIYF.

The chain has TRBV7-9 and TRBJ2-1; TCRdb designates TRBD1, a call that cannot be tested without DNA. The CDR3 sequence is 14 residues long. Germline assignment: CDR1 SEHNR and CDR2 FQNEAQ (reference sequence). The CDR3 loop is CASSLSGGPSEQFF. Complete variable domain (other parts from reference TRBV7-9 and TRBJ2-1): DTGVSQNPRHKITKRGQNVTFRCDPISEHNRLYWYRQTLGQGPEFLTYFQNEAQLEKSRLLSDRFSAERPKGSFSTLEIQRTEQGDSAMYLCASSLSGGPSEQFFGPGTRLTVL.

CDR3: CASSLSRDSLGNTIYF. The chain joins TRBV4-2 to TRBJ1-3; TCRdb indicates TRBD1, and absent DNA this call remains unverified. In germline, CDR1 is LGHNA, CDR2 YNFKEQ. The CDR3 is 16 residues long.

This CDR3 reads CASSSWTEENGYTF. V usage is TRBV19 and J usage is TRBJ1-2. The germline V gene has CDR1 LNHDA and CDR2 SQIVND (reference sequence). The CDR3 is made up of 14 amino acids. Full variable domain (missing parts from reference TRBV19 and TRBJ1-2): DGGITQSPKYLFRKEGQNVTLSCEQNLNHDAMYWYRQDPGQGLRLIYYSQIVNDFQKGDIAEGYSVSREKKESFPLTVTSAQKNPTAFYLCASSSWTEENGYTFGSGTRLTVV.

V usage is TRBV9 and J usage is TRBJ2-2. CDR3 length equals 14 residues. Germline CDR1 and CDR2: SGDLS and YYNGEE. CDR3 residues: CASSVAENTGELFF.

The chain is built from TRBV6-2 or TRBV6-3 and TRBJ2-1. CDR1 is MNHEY and CDR2 is SVGEGT in the germline V gene. The length of the CDR3 is 17 residues. CDR3 in amino acids: CASSYLSRGSSYNEQFF.

The rearrangement links TRBV18 to TRBJ1-5; the D gene TCRdb calls, TRBD1, cannot be checked with no DNA. CDR3 length: 14 residues. Per the germline V gene, CDR1 is KGHSH and CDR2 is LQKENI. CDR3 residues: CASSPFGSGAPQHF.

V usage is TRBV20-1 and J usage is TRBJ2-2; TCRdb's assignment of TRBD1 cannot be checked, as there is no DNA. The CDR3 is 14 residues long. In germline, CDR1 is DFQATT, CDR2 SNEGSKA (reference sequence). The CDR3 loop reads CSARPALDTGELFF.

The CDR3 protein is CASSFRMQDQPQHF. J is TRBJ1-5 and V is TRBV7-7. The CDR3 spans 14 residues. CDR1 and CDR2 from the germline V gene are SSHAT and FNYEAQ (reference sequence).

The CDR3 here is CASSIEQYSNQPQHF. This chain uses TRBV19 with TRBJ1-5. Germline CDR1 LNHDA, CDR2 SQIVND (reference sequence). The CDR3 is 15 amino acids. Filled out from reference TRBV19 and TRBJ1-5, the complete variable domain reads DGGITQSPKYLFRKEGQNVTLSCEQNLNHDAMYWYRQDPGQGLRLIYYSQIVNDFQKGDIAEGYSVSREKKESFPLTVTSAQKNPTAFYLCASSIEQYSNQPQHFGDGTRLSIL.